These T cell receptor beta chains were read from a single sample in a study of T cell changes during pregnancy in multiple sclerosis. Data came from immunoSEQ multiplex PCR; TCRdb stores just in-frame clones and leaves some out. Of around 56,000 clones listed, roughly nine tenths are singletons. This material consisted of CD4+ T cells from peripheral blood mononuclear cells, taken in the first trimester of pregnancy. These receptors were collected from a female donor with multiple sclerosis, enrolled in a pregnancy study. Both conserved end residues are part of each CDR3. The D gene is left open where the match is weak. The size entry is marked missing in some rows and otherwise reads once, few, many or a size class.

cdr3_nt | cdr3_aa | clone_size | j_call | v_call | d_call
TGTGCCAACTCTGAGGGCACAGGGATGGGACCCCAGCATTTT | CANSEGTGMGPQHF | . | TRBJ1-5 | TRBV10-3 | .
TGTGCCAGCAGCCCCCCTCCAGGGGGACACACTGAAGCTTTCTTT | CASSPPPGGHTEAFF | . | TRBJ1-1 | TRBV14 | TRBD1
TGTGCCAGCAGACGCGGGACAGGACGCTACGAGCAGTACTTC | CASRRGTGRYEQYF | . | TRBJ2-7 | TRBV6-5 | TRBD1
TGTGCCAGCATCCCGACGGGACTAGATTATGGCTACACCTTC | CASIPTGLDYGYTF | once | TRBJ1-2 | TRBV6-1 | .
TGTGCCAGTAGCCCTGACAGGGGGAACTATGGCTACACCTTC | CASSPDRGNYGYTF | . | TRBJ1-2 | TRBV19 | TRBD1
TGTGCCTGGAGTGTCGACAGGTTCAATCAGCCCCAGCATTTT | CAWSVDRFNQPQHF | . | TRBJ1-5 | TRBV30 | .
TGTGCCAGCAGCTTAGGGACAGGGTACGGCTACACCTTC | CASSLGTGYGYTF | once | TRBJ1-2 | TRBV7-9 | TRBD1
TGTGCCAGCAGTGACTCTCGTCGCGCCCTGAACACTAACAGGGGGCGTTATGGCTACACCTTC | CASSDSRRALNTNRGRYGYTF | . | TRBJ1-2 | TRBV6-4 | TRBD1
TGTGCCAGCAGCGCGGTCCGACAGGAACGTGGTCAGCCCCAGCATTTT | CASSAVRQERGQPQHF | . | TRBJ1-5 | TRBV5-8 | .
TGTGCCAGTAGTATAAGAGTAGCGGAGACCTCCTACAATGAGCAGTTCTTC | CASSIRVAETSYNEQFF | . | TRBJ2-1 | TRBV19 | .
TGTGCCATCAACGCAGACAGCCTATCATCCGGCTACACCTTC | CAINADSLSSGYTF | . | TRBJ1-2 | TRBV10-3 | .
TGTGCCAGCAGTAACCGGGGGGTTGAGACCCAGTACTTC | CASSNRGVETQYF | . | TRBJ2-5 | TRBV27 | TRBD2
TGTGCCAGCAGCTTGGTACGGATGCGGGGGACCTATGGCTACACCTTC | CASSLVRMRGTYGYTF | once | TRBJ1-2 | TRBV5-8 | .
TGTGCCAGCAGCCCGATCGGGGGAAGCTATGGCTACACCTTC | CASSPIGGSYGYTF | . | TRBJ1-2 | TRBV14 | .
TGTGCCAGCAGCTTAATGGCGCAGGGGGCCTACGAGCAGTACTTC | CASSLMAQGAYEQYF | . | TRBJ2-7 | TRBV7-2 | TRBD1
TGTGCCAGCAGCTTAGGGTATGGAGGATCCTACGAGCAGTACTTC | CASSLGYGGSYEQYF | . | TRBJ2-7 | TRBV7-2 | .
TGTGCCAGTAGTATATCGGGACTAGTGAGTGAGCAGTTCTTC | CASSISGLVSEQFF | . | TRBJ2-1 | TRBV19 | TRBD2
TGTGCCAGCAGCTTAGATCTACGGTGGGAAGCTTTCTTT | CASSLDLRWEAFF | . | TRBJ1-1 | TRBV11-2 | .
TGTGCCAGCAGTCAAGCGGGGGGGCCTGGAGATACGCAGTATTTT | CASSQAGGPGDTQYF | . | TRBJ2-3 | TRBV6-1 | TRBD2
TGTGCCAGCAGCGCAGAACAGGACGGATCCTACGAGCAGTACTTC | CASSAEQDGSYEQYF | once | TRBJ2-7 | TRBV9 | .
TGTGCCAGCAGCCTAGGACAGGGGGGGTACGAGCAGTACTTC | CASSLGQGGYEQYF | . | TRBJ2-7 | TRBV11-3 | TRBD1
TGTGCCAGCAGGGCGGACAGGGGCGATGGCTACACCTTC | CASRADRGDGYTF | once | TRBJ1-2 | TRBV2 | TRBD1
TGTGCCAGCAGCTTGCCGCGGGGGGGCACTGAAGCTTTCTTT | CASSLPRGGTEAFF | . | TRBJ1-1 | TRBV5-6 | .
TGTGCCAGCAGTTCGGGGGGTTTTGCTCAGTACTTC | CASSSGGFAQYF | . | TRBJ2-4 | TRBV7-2 | TRBD2
TGTGCCAGCAGCCGAGCGCCTAGCGGGGGGACAGATACGCAGTATTTT | CASSRAPSGGTDTQYF | . | TRBJ2-3 | TRBV14 | TRBD2
TGTGCCACCAGCAGAGCTGCCGGGACAGGGGCTACTGGAAACACCATATATTTT | CATSRAAGTGATGNTIYF | . | TRBJ1-3 | TRBV15 | TRBD1
TGCGCCAGCAGCCTGAGGACTCGCTCCTACGAGCAGTACTTC | CASSLRTRSYEQYF | . | TRBJ2-7 | TRBV5-1 | .
TGCAGCGTTGTCCTCGGGGGGCGCCAAGAGACCCAGTACTTC | CSVVLGGRQETQYF | . | TRBJ2-5 | TRBV29-1 | .
TGCAGTGCTACAAATAATGAAAAACTGTTTTTT | CSATNNEKLFF | . | TRBJ1-4 | TRBV20-1 | .
TGTGCCAGCATAATAGGGGGCAGCCGGGGGTACAATGAGCAGTTCTTC | CASIIGGSRGYNEQFF | once | TRBJ2-1 | TRBV28 | .
TGTGCCAGTAGTATAGGACAGGAGGAGACCCAGTACTTC | CASSIGQEETQYF | . | TRBJ2-5 | TRBV19 | .
TGTGCCAGCAGTTCCGGGACAGGGAATCAGCCCCAGCATTTT | CASSSGTGNQPQHF | . | TRBJ1-5 | TRBV27 | TRBD1
TGTGCCAGCAGCAGAGGGGGCGGAAGCACTGAAGCTTTCTTT | CASSRGGGSTEAFF | . | TRBJ1-1 | TRBV5-4 | TRBD1
TGTGCCAGCAGCTTAGGGGACTTTCCGTTCTTC | CASSLGDFPFF | . | TRBJ2-1 | TRBV11-2 | .
TGCGCCAGCCAGGTGGGGGGAGGTCAAGATACGCAGTATTTT | CASQVGGGQDTQYF | . | TRBJ2-3 | TRBV5-1 | .
TGTGCCAGCAGTGACCTCGGAGGGACAGGGGATTCACCCCTCCACTTT | CASSDLGGTGDSPLHF | . | TRBJ1-6 | TRBV9 | TRBD1
TGTGCCGTACGGGGGGGCGTAGAGACCCAGTACTTC | CAVRGGVETQYF | once | TRBJ2-5 | TRBV28 | TRBD2
TGTGCCAGCAGATATACCGGGACAGGGCTGGATGAAAAACTGTTTTTT | CASRYTGTGLDEKLFF | . | TRBJ1-4 | TRBV2 | TRBD1
TGTGCCAGCAGTGCTACAGGGGTCGGAGGCTACACCTTC | CASSATGVGGYTF | . | TRBJ1-2 | TRBV2 | TRBD1
TGTGCCAGCTCACCCCAGGGAATTAGCAATCAGCCCCAGCATTTT | CASSPQGISNQPQHF | . | TRBJ1-5 | TRBV18 | .
TGTGCCAGCAGCTATTCCGGGGGGAGAACTGAAGCTTTCTTT | CASSYSGGRTEAFF | . | TRBJ1-1 | TRBV6-5 | .
TGTGCCAGCAGCCAAGGGGGGCGGAGCACAGATACGCAGTATTTT | CASSQGGRSTDTQYF | . | TRBJ2-3 | TRBV4-2 | .
TGTGCCAGCAGTGAATTGGGCGGGGGGCTACCGAACACCGGGGAGCTGTTTTTT | CASSELGGGLPNTGELFF | . | TRBJ2-2 | TRBV25-1 | TRBD2
TGCAGGGTCCACAGGGGAGGTGGCTACACCTTC | CRVHRGGGYTF | few | TRBJ1-2 | TRBV20-1 | TRBD1
TGTGCCAGCAGTTTAGTGGGGGCAGACTATGGCTACACCTTC | CASSLVGADYGYTF | . | TRBJ1-2 | TRBV27 | .
TGTGCCTGGAGTCAGGGCAGGGCTCTATACCAGCCCCAGCATTTT | CAWSQGRALYQPQHF | . | TRBJ1-5 | TRBV30 | .
TGCAGCGTTGAGGGAGGGGAGAAACTGTTTTTT | CSVEGGEKLFF | . | TRBJ1-4 | TRBV29-1 | .
TGTGCCAGTAGTATACTCAGGGGGCCGACTGAAGCTTTCTTT | CASSILRGPTEAFF | few | TRBJ1-1 | TRBV19 | TRBD1
TGTGCCAGTCACAGCCGTAGCAATCAGCCCCAGCATTTT | CASHSRSNQPQHF | . | TRBJ1-5 | TRBV19 | .
TGTGCCAGCTCACCGGGAACAGGGTATGGCTACACCTTC | CASSPGTGYGYTF | . | TRBJ1-2 | TRBV18 | .
TGCAGCGTTTCAACAGGGGGCAATCAGCCCCAGCATTTT | CSVSTGGNQPQHF | . | TRBJ1-5 | TRBV29-1 | TRBD1
TGTGCCAGCAGCGTAGCGGCTCAGGGTGATGGCTACACCTTC | CASSVAAQGDGYTF | . | TRBJ1-2 | TRBV9 | .
TGTGCCAGCAGCCAAGGGACAGGGACTAATGAAAAACTGTTTTTT | CASSQGTGTNEKLFF | . | TRBJ1-4 | TRBV4-2 | TRBD1
TGTGCCAGCAGCTTAGGTGGAGGGGCGGGGGGGCGTAATGAGCAGTTCTTC | CASSLGGGAGGRNEQFF | . | TRBJ2-1 | TRBV7-2 | TRBD2